The 30 T cell receptor beta chains below come from one sample, sequenced in a study of spatial heterogeneity in lung cancer. Time point in this sample: blood at routine non-recurrence follow-up after resection. Unsorted tumor, nontumor lung tissue or cryopreserved PBMC supplied the whole RNA. TCRdb called the 5' RACE reads again in MiXCR, with one record for every CDR3 protein. The table lists around 110,000 distinct CDR3 sequences, 9% to 15% of them singletons. Sequencing used PBMCs, obtained at follow-up. The receptors come from a male donor with early-stage non-small cell lung cancer.

This clonotype was counted a few times. This chain connects TRBV6-2 or TRBV6-3 to TRBJ2-7; 8 bases align to TRBD2. Germline V gene sequence: CDR1 MNHEY, CDR2 SVGEGT. Trimming took 8 bases from V and 2 from J; bases not matched to a gene: 11. CDR3 size: 15 residues. The CDR3 region is CASSLGGDGTYEQYF. The CDR3, as DNA: TGTGCCAGCTCGCTCGGGGGGGACGGAACCTACGAGCAGTACTTC.

The V and J genes are TRBV7-2 and TRBJ2-1; D is uncertain. CDR1 and CDR2 from the germline V gene are SGHTA and FQGNSA. This CDR3 is built from 15 residues. V lost 5 bases and J lost 12, with 23 bases in between. The CDR3 here is CASSLDVGHTRGQFF. The CDR3 DNA sequence: TGTGCCAGCAGCCTTGACGTAGGCCATACCCGAGGGCAGTTCTTC.

This clonotype was observed many times. The J gene is TRBJ1-1, the V gene TRBV20-1; 8 bases agree with TRBD1. This CDR3 comprises 15 residues. Germline V gene lookup returns CDR1 DFQATT and CDR2 SNEGSKA (reference sequence). V lost 8 bases and J lost 0; bases outside the gene matches: 11. This CDR3 reads CSPSRQGPMNTEAFF. The CDR3 DNA follows: TGCAGTCCTTCGAGACAGGGGCCGATGAACACTGAAGCTTTCTTT.

The V and J genes are TRBV7-2 and TRBJ1-2; 12 nucleotides line up with TRBD1. The CDR3 consists of 14 residues. V shed 5 bases, J shed 6 bases, and the junction held 4 bases outside the gene matches. Looked up from germline, CDR1 is SGHTA and CDR2 is FQGNSA. CDR3 in DNA: TGTGCCAGCAGCGAAGGGACAGGGGGCGATGGCTACACCTTC. Protein product: CASSEGTGGDGYTF.

The sample holds a few counts of this clonotype. The chain links TRBV28 to TRBJ1-5; TRBD1 might be the D (6 bases). The CDR3 covers 15 residues. Germline loops: CDR1 MDHEN, CDR2 SYDVKM. The V end was cut by 8 bases, the J end by 0 bases, with 14 bases between. CDR3 amino acids: CASHTGAVSNQPQHF. CDR3 coding DNA: TGTGCCAGCCACACGGGGGCCGTTAGCAATCAGCCCCAGCATTTT.

This clonotype appeared a few times. This rearrangement joins TRBV2 to TRBJ2-7, with a possible D match to TRBD1 (6 bases). The V end lost 7 bases, the J end lost 0 bases, and 13 bases lay between the germline ends. Germline V gene sequence: CDR1 SNHLY, CDR2 FYNNEI. The CDR3 sequence is 14 residues long. The DNA of the CDR3 is TGTGCCAGCATCATCCAGGGGCCCTCCTACGAGCAGTACTTC. Protein sequence: CASIIQGPSYEQYF.

The chain combines TRBV5-4 with TRBJ1-1; D gene ambiguous. Trimming cost V 0 bases and J 4 bases, with 13 bases left between them. Germline-derived CDR1 and CDR2 are SGHNT and YYREEE (reference sequence). This CDR3 comprises 15 residues. CDR3 bases: TGTGCCAGCAGCTTGGGGGCGTTTGCTCGCACTGAAGCTTTCTTT. Its translation: CASSLGAFARTEAFF.

This clonotype appeared many times. This chain uses TRBV9 with TRBJ1-2, with no clear D. Between the trimmed V and J ends, which lost 0 bases and 4 bases, there was a span of 13 bases. The CDR3 length is 15 residues. Germline assignment: CDR1 SGDLS and CDR2 YYNGEE. The CDR3 spells CASSVDPGPGYGYTF. CDR3 sequence (DNA): TGTGCCAGCAGCGTAGACCCCGGACCGGGCTATGGCTACACCTTC.

V usage is TRBV10-2 and J usage is TRBJ2-3; 14 nucleotides align to TRBD2. Trimming at V came to 3 bases and at J to 1 base, leaving 12 bases not matched to a gene. The CDR3 spans 20 residues. Germline V lookup: CDR1 WSHSY, CDR2 SAAADI. This chain's CDR3 is CASSDPLGLAGGQGTDTQYF. The CDR3 DNA reads as TGCGCCAGCAGTGACCCGCTAGGACTAGCGGGGGGCCAGGGCACAGATACGCAGTATTTT.

The gene calls are TRBV14 and TRBJ1-2; TRBD1 is a possible D gene (5 bases). V was clipped by 0 bases and J by 1 base, with 15 bases between them. This CDR3 comprises 17 residues. Germline V lookup: CDR1 SGHDN, CDR2 FVKESK. The CDR3 here is CASSQDIGAVFNYGYTF. The DNA for the CDR3 is TGTGCCAGCAGCCAAGATATCGGGGCGGTCTTTAACTATGGCTACACCTTC.

The sample holds a few counts of this clonotype. This chain links TRBV5-1 with TRBJ1-4; D is ambiguous. V was shortened by 3 bases and J by 0 bases, with 12 bases between the two germline ends. Germline V gene sequence: CDR1 SGHRS, CDR2 YFSETQ. This CDR3 comprises 16 residues. The chain's CDR3 is CASSSGGAATNEKLFF. The CDR3 bases are TGCGCCAGCAGCTCCGGTGGTGCGGCAACTAATGAAAAACTGTTTTTT. Looking up the rest from reference TRBV5-1 and TRBJ1-4 gives the full variable domain: KAGVTQTPRYLIKTRGQQVTLSCSPISGHRSVSWYQQTPGQGLQFLFEYFSETQRNKGNFPGRFSGRQFSNSRSEMNVSTLELGDSALYLCASSSGGAATNEKLFFGSGTQLSVL.

The chain is built from TRBV6-2 or TRBV6-3 and TRBJ2-1, with no clear D. The length of the CDR3 is 12 residues. Trimming removed 6 bases from V and 6 bases from J, with 9 bases in between. Per the germline V gene, CDR1 is MNHEY and CDR2 is SVGEGT. In nucleotides, the CDR3 is TGTGCCAGCAGCCCATATATCAATGAGCAGTTCTTC. Translated, it gives CASSPYINEQFF.

The gene calls are TRBV20-1 and TRBJ2-5; D remains unclear. The germline gives CDR1 DFQATT, CDR2 SNEGSKA (reference sequence). This CDR3 comprises 13 residues. The ends were cut back, 0 bases at V and 4 bases at J, with 9 bases in the middle. The DNA for the CDR3 is TGCAGTGCTAGAGATTTCTCCCCAGAGACCCAGTACTTC. Residues: CSARDFSPETQYF.

In this sample, this clonotype turned up a few times. The chain couples TRBV9 to TRBJ2-2; 7 bases map to TRBD1. CDR1 and CDR2 (germline): SGDLS, YYNGEE. The CDR3 is 14 residues long. V trimming: 0 bases; J trimming: 5 bases; junction bases outside the gene matches: 1. The CDR3 here is CASSVVQGTGELFF. Here the CDR3 DNA reads TGTGCCAGCAGCGTAGTACAGGGGACCGGGGAGCTGTTTTTT. Looking up the rest from reference TRBV9 and TRBJ2-2 gives the full variable domain: DSGVTQTPKHLITATGQRVTLRCSPRSGDLSVYWYQQSLDQGLQFLIQYYNGEERAKGNILERFSAQQFPDLHSELNLSSLELGDSALYFCASSVVQGTGELFFGEGSRLTVL.

The rearrangement uses TRBV6-2 or TRBV6-3 and TRBJ1-4, with 9 bases fitting TRBD1. Germline V gives CDR1 MNHEY, CDR2 SVGEGT. The CDR3 sequence is 16 residues long. The ends lost 5 bases at V and 1 base at J; junction bases unmatched: 5. CDR3 in amino acids: CASSQPGQGTNEKLFF. The CDR3 bases are TGTGCCAGCAGTCAACCGGGACAGGGAACTAATGAAAAACTGTTTTTT.

This clonotype was seen a handful of times. The V gene is TRBV7-9, the J gene TRBJ1-2; 7 positions match TRBD1. The CDR3 is 12 amino acids. The J segment lost 8 bases and the V segment lost 8 bases, leaving 8 bases of the junction unmatched. Germline V gene data show CDR1 as SEHNR and CDR2 as FQNEAQ (reference sequence). CDR3 region: CASFRTGEGYTF. CDR3 sequence (DNA): TGTGCCAGCTTTAGGACAGGCGAGGGCTACACCTTC.

This clonotype occurred a few times. The gene calls are TRBV7-9 and TRBJ2-7; 9 bases line up with TRBD2. V lost 6 bases to trimming and J lost 3 bases; unmatched junction nucleotides: 6. The CDR3 has 14 residues. From germline, CDR1 is SEHNR and CDR2 FQNEAQ (reference sequence). This CDR3 reads CASRQSGGNYEQYF. CDR3 coding DNA: TGTGCCAGCAGGCAGAGCGGGGGGAACTACGAGCAGTACTTC. The full variable domain, completed using reference TRBV7-9 and TRBJ2-7, is DTGVSQNPRHKITKRGQNVTFRCDPISEHNRLYWYRQTLGQGPEFLTYFQNEAQLEKSRLLSDRFSAERPKGSFSTLEIQRTEQGDSAMYLCASRQSGGNYEQYFGPGTRLTVT.

A few counts support this clonotype. The rearrangement links TRBV6-5 to TRBJ1-1; tentatively, D is TRBD1 (5 bases). V was shortened by 2 bases and J by 0 bases, with 13 bases between the two germline ends. The CDR3 is 16 amino acids. Germline V gene lookup returns CDR1 MNHEY and CDR2 SVGAGI. As DNA, the CDR3 is TGTGCCAGCAGTTACGGGGGATGGGGGATGAACACTGAAGCTTTCTTT. The encoded protein is CASSYGGWGMNTEAFF.

There are a few counts of this clonotype. This chain connects TRBV30 to TRBJ2-3; 7 positions match TRBD2. Germline CDR1 is GTSNPN and CDR2 is SVGIG (reference sequence). V lost 0 bases, J lost 3 bases, and 6 bases stayed unmatched. The CDR3 is 15 amino acids. The CDR3: CAWSVGRGMTDTQYF. CDR3 coding DNA: TGTGCCTGGAGTGTAGGGAGGGGAATGACAGATACGCAGTATTTT.

This clonotype has only a few counts. The chain joins TRBV11-2 to TRBJ2-7; D unresolved. The CDR3 covers 13 residues. V lost 4 bases to trimming and J lost 6 bases, with 13 bases between them. CDR1 is SGHAT and CDR2 is FQNNGV in the germline V gene. CDR3 DNA sequence: TGTGCCAGCAGCTACACCCCCGCATCCGAGCAGTACTTC. This translates into CASSYTPASEQYF.

This clonotype was seen a few times. This chain connects TRBV18 to TRBJ1-1; D gene unclear. The V gene's germline CDR1 is KGHSH and CDR2 LQKENI. There are 14 residues in the CDR3. The ends were cut back, 3 bases at V and 1 base at J, with 9 bases in the middle. The CDR3 here is CASSPGPGNTEAFF. CDR3 in DNA: TGTGCCAGCTCACCTGGCCCGGGGAACACTGAAGCTTTCTTT.

Notes on this clonotype: A much larger clone differs from this one at a single base, so this may be a read error. The rearrangement links TRBV5-1 to TRBJ1-2; D is uncertain. CDR1 and CDR2 from the germline V gene are SGHRS and YFSETQ. The CDR3 is made up of 15 amino acids. The CDR3 spells CANSLAPARDYGYTF. In nucleotides, the CDR3 is TGCGCCAACAGCTTGGCCCCGGCAAGGGACTATGGCTACACCTTC. The variable domain in full, with the rest retrieved from reference TRBV5-1 and TRBJ1-2, is KAGVTQTPRYLIKTRGQQVTLSCSPISGHRSVSWYQQTPGQGLQFLFEYFSETQRNKGNFPGRFSGRQFSNSRSEMNVSTLELGDSALYLCANSLAPARDYGYTFGSGTRLTVV.

This chain uses TRBV11-2 with TRBJ1-1; D uncertain. The V gene lost 6 bases and the J gene lost 5 bases, with 13 bases spanning the gap. This CDR3 contains 13 residues. Per the germline V gene, CDR1 is SGHAT and CDR2 is FQNNGV. The chain's CDR3 is CASRWGEGTEAFF. The CDR3 region has the DNA TGTGCCAGCAGGTGGGGAGAAGGAACTGAAGCTTTCTTT. The full variable domain, with the rest looked up from reference TRBV11-2 and TRBJ1-1, is EAGVAQSPRYKIIEKRQSVAFWCNPISGHATLYWYQQILGQGPKLLIQFQNNGVVDDSQLPKDRFSAERLKGVDSTLKIQPAKLEDSAVYLCASRWGEGTEAFFGQGTRLTVV.

J is TRBJ2-7 and V is TRBV18; D remains unclear. V gave up 1 base and J gave up 4 bases, with 14 bases separating them. The germline V gene encodes CDR1 KGHSH and CDR2 LQKENI. The CDR3 loop spans 15 amino acids. CDR3 sequence: CASSPQSATSYEQYF. The CDR3 DNA is TGTGCCAGCTCACCACAGTCAGCTACCTCGTACGAGCAGTACTTC. Variable domain in full (rest from reference TRBV18 and TRBJ2-7): NAGVMQNPRHLVRRRGQEARLRCSPMKGHSHVYWYRQLPEEGLKFMVYLQKENIIDESGMPKERFSAEFPKEGPSILRIQQVVRGDSAAYFCASSPQSATSYEQYFGPGTRLTVT.

For the CDR3, the DNA is TGTGCCAGCAGCTACCATAACAACCCCCAAGAGACCCAGTACTTC. Its translation: CASSYHNNPQETQYF. The V and J genes are TRBV7-9 and TRBJ2-5; D is uncertain. The V gene's germline CDR1 is SEHNR and CDR2 FQNEAQ (reference sequence). The CDR3 is 15 amino acids. V dropped 4 bases and J dropped 1 base, with 13 bases sitting between them.

This clonotype was observed many times. The chain employs TRBV29-1 and TRBJ2-1; possibly TRBD2 for D (6 bases). V gave up 7 bases and J gave up 0 bases, with 13 bases separating them. In germline, CDR1 is SQVTM, CDR2 ANQGSEA. CDR3 length: 14 amino acids. The CDR3 DNA sequence: TGCAGCGCCTGGGACTTCAGCTCCTACAATGAGCAGTTCTTC. As protein: CSAWDFSSYNEQFF.

This clonotype was counted many times. The chain uses TRBV10-3 and TRBJ1-5; D is ambiguous. The V and J ends lost 2 bases and 4 bases respectively, with 6 bases between them. The CDR3 spans 13 residues. Germline V gene sequence: CDR1 ENHRY, CDR2 SYGVKD. CDR3 bases: TGTGCCATCAGTGAGAACCCAAATCAGCCCCAGCATTTT. This gives the protein CAISENPNQPQHF.

This clonotype showed up many times. The chain has TRBV29-1 and TRBJ1-1, with D possibly matching TRBD1 (5 bases). The CDR3 covers 13 residues. The germline V and J ends were trimmed by 1 base and 7 bases, with 13 bases remaining between them. Germline V CDR1 and CDR2: SQVTM, ANQGSEA. The CDR3 DNA sequence: TGCAGCGTTGAAGGGGCAGGGCCGGTTGAAGCTTTCTTT. Its protein is CSVEGAGPVEAFF.

At least ten counts were recorded for this clonotype. The rearrangement joins TRBV15 to TRBJ2-3; the D gene is possibly TRBD2 (5 bases). Germline V gene data show CDR1 as LNHNV and CDR2 as YYDKDF (reference sequence). V was clipped by 1 base and J by 3 bases, with 11 bases between them. This CDR3 has 15 amino acids. The CDR3, as DNA: TGTGCCACCAGCAGAGCGAGGGCCGAGACAGATACGCAGTATTTT. The encoded protein is CATSRARAETDTQYF.

This sequence joins TRBV27 and TRBJ2-5; 14 nucleotides line up with TRBD2. Germline trimming cut 5 bases from V and 10 bases from J; bases unmatched to any gene: 18. The CDR3 totals 18 residues. Germline V gene sequence: CDR1 MNHEY, CDR2 SMNVEV (reference sequence). CDR3 nucleotide sequence: TGTGCCAGCAGTCCGTATCGGACTAGCGGGGGGCCAAGGGTGGGCCAGTACTTC. Its translation: CASSPYRTSGGPRVGQYF.